The 6 T cell receptor beta chains presented below share a single source sample, sequenced in a study of Graves' ophthalmopathy and Graves' hyperthyroidism. TCR beta CDR3 regions were amplified from RNA transcripts. After a first-round RT-PCR with HTBI primers, a second-round multiplex PCR was run. MiXCR, run by TCRdb on the multiplex PCR reads, gives a single entry per CDR3 protein. The repertoire consists of around 1,200,000 distinct CDR3 sequences, with about 40% occurring once and the leading ten covering 11%. Specimen: peripheral blood or thyroid tissue (not recorded which). Every receptor here comes from an adult man with Graves' hyperthyroidism.

This clonotype was observed a handful of times. The chain is built from TRBV7-9 and TRBJ1-4, with a possible D match to TRBD1 (6 bases). Germline lookup yields CDR1 SEHNR and CDR2 FQNEAQ (reference sequence). The CDR3 runs 16 residues. Trimming took 5 bases from V and 4 from J, leaving 17 bases between them. CDR3 DNA sequence: TGTGCCAGCAGCCCCCATGCGGGGGCGGATAATGAAAAACTGTTTTTT. Amino acids: CASSPHAGADNEKLFF.

V is TRBV25-1 and J is TRBJ1-6; no reliable D call. This CDR3 region has 16 residues. V was pared by 6 bases and J by 9 bases, with 21 bases between. Looked up from germline, CDR1 is MGHDK and CDR2 is SYGVNS. The CDR3 is CASSNLAGPSTSPLHF. The CDR3 DNA follows: TGTGCCAGCAGCAATCTTGCCGGGCCCAGCACTTCACCCCTCCACTTT.

The chain couples TRBV6-1 to TRBJ2-7; D call uncertain. Germline V gene lookup returns CDR1 MNHNS and CDR2 SASEGT. The CDR3 loop spans 12 amino acids. Trimming pared 7 bases from V and 1 base from J, leaving 8 bases between. The CDR3 bases are TGTGCCAGCATCAGATCGTCCTACGAGCAGTACTTC. Encoded protein: CASIRSSYEQYF.

The chain is built from TRBV10-2 and TRBJ2-7, with TRBD2 identical over 14 bases. The CDR3 covers 17 residues. CDR1 and CDR2 from the germline V gene are WSHSY and SAAADI. Trimming took 4 bases from V and 5 from J; bases not matched to a gene: 10. Here the CDR3 reads CASSAGTSGSRVHEQYF. The CDR3 bases are TGCGCCAGCAGTGCCGGGACTAGCGGGAGTAGGGTCCACGAGCAGTACTTC.

The chain carries TRBV12-3 or TRBV12-4 and TRBJ2-7, with D possibly called TRBD1 or TRBD2 (5 bases each). The CDR3 consists of 13 residues. Trimming removed 3 bases at V and 6 bases at J, with 12 bases between. CDR3 protein: CASSLGVVGEQYF. CDR3 DNA sequence: TGTGCCAGCAGTTTGGGGGTGGTGGGCGAGCAGTACTTC.

The rearrangement uses TRBV6-5 and TRBJ1-4, with D hard to call. The CDR3 runs 14 residues. Germline-derived CDR1 and CDR2 are MNHEY and SVGAGI. V dropped 2 bases and J dropped 7 bases, with 11 bases sitting between them. CDR3 region: CASSYAGLGEKLFF. For the CDR3, the DNA is TGTGCCAGCAGTTACGCTGGGCTCGGTGAAAAACTGTTTTTT.